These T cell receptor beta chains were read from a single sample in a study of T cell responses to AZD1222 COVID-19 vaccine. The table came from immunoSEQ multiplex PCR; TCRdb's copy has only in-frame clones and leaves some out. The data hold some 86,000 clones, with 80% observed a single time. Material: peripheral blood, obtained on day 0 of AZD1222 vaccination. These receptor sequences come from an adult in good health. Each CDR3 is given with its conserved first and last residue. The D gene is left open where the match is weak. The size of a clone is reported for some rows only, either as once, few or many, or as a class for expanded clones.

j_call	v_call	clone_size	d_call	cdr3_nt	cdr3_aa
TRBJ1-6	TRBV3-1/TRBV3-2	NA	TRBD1	TGTGCCAGCACCACGGGACAGACGGGCTTTCCCCTCCACTTT	CASTTGQTGFPLHF
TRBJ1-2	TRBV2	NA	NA	TGTGCCAGCAGTAGGGACCGCGGGGGCTACACCTTC	CASSRDRGGYTF
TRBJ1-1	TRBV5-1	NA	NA	TGCGCCAGCAGCTTGGGAGGCCGGGGGGTGAACACTGAAGCTTTCTTT	CASSLGGRGVNTEAFF
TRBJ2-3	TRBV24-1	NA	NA	TGTGCCACCAGTGAGTCGACTAGAAGCACAGATACGCAGTATTTT	CATSESTRSTDTQYF
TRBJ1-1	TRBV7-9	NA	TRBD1	TGTGCCAGCAGCCTACAGGGGCCGAGGGACACTGAAGCTTTCTTT	CASSLQGPRDTEAFF
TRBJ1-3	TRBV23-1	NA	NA	TGCGCCAGCAGTCAAGCTACAGGGGGAAACACCATATATTTT	CASSQATGGNTIYF
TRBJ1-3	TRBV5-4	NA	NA	TGTGCCAGCAGCGGTCAGACTGGAAACACCATATATTTT	CASSGQTGNTIYF
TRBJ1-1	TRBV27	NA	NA	TGTGCCAGCAGTTTTAGAGGGGAGAACACTGAAGCTTTCTTT	CASSFRGENTEAFF
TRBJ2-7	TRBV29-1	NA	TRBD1	TGCAGCGTTGAGGGAGACCGGGACAGGGCTATCCACGAGCAGTACTTC	CSVEGDRDRAIHEQYF
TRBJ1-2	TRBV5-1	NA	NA	TGCGCCAGCAGCTACTCGGACAGCAACTATGGCTACACCTTC	CASSYSDSNYGYTF
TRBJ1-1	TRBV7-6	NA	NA	TGTGCCAGCAGCTCGGGGAGCTTGCCCCACACTGAAGCTTTCTTT	CASSSGSLPHTEAFF
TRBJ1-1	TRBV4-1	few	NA	TGCGCCAGCAGCCAATTACAGACGGTTGAAGCTTTCTTT	CASSQLQTVEAFF
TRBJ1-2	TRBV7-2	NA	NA	TGTGCCAGCAGCTTAGCCGCCCAAGGTGGCGGCTACACCTTC	CASSLAAQGGGYTF
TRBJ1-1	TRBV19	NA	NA	TGTGCCAGTAGTATAATGGCAGGGAAGCACACTGAGGCTTTCTTT	CASSIMAGKHTEAFF
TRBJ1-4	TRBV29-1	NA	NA	TGCAGCGCCCGCTCGGGGGCTGCAACTAATGAAAAACTGTTTTTT	CSARSGAATNEKLFF
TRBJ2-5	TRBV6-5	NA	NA	TGTGCCAGCGCAATTTCCTGGCGAGAGACCCAGTACTTC	CASAISWRETQYF
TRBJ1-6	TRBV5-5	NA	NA	TGTGCCAGCAGCTTGGTTCGGAATTCACCCCTCCACTTT	CASSLVRNSPLHF
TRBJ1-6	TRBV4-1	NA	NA	TGCGCCAGCAGCCAAGGGCGGGGCAATTCACCCCTCCACTTT	CASSQGRGNSPLHF
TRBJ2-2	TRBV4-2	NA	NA	TGTGCCAGCAGCCAAGATTTTGGGGTACAGACGAACACCGGGGAGCTGTTTTTT	CASSQDFGVQTNTGELFF
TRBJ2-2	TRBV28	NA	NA	TGTGCCAGCAGTTTATGGGGACTGAACACCGGGGAGCTGTTTTTT	CASSLWGLNTGELFF
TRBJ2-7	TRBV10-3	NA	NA	TGTGCCATCAGTGACCAGACTAACGGAGCTTACGAGCAGTACTTC	CAISDQTNGAYEQYF
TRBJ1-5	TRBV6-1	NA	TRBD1	TGTGCCAGCAGTGCCTCGGGACAGACACGCAATCAGCCCCAGCATTTT	CASSASGQTRNQPQHF